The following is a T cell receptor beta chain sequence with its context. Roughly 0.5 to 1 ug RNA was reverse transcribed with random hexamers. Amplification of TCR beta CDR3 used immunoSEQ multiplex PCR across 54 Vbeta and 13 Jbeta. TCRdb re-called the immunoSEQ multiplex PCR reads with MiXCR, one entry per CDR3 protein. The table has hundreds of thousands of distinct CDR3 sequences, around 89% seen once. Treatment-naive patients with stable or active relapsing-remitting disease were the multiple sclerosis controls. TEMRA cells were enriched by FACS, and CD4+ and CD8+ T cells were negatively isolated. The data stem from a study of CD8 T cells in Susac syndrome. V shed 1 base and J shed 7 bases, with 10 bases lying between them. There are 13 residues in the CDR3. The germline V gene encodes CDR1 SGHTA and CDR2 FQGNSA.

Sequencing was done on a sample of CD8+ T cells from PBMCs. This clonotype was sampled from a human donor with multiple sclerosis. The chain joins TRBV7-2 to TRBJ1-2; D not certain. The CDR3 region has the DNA TGTGCCAGCAGCTTAGGGGTCGTGGCTGGCTACACCTTC. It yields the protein CASSLGVVAGYTF. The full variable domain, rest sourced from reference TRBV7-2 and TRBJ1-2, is GAGVSQSPSNKVTEKGKDVELRCDPISGHTALYWYRQSLGQGLEFLIYFQGNSAPDKSGLPSDRFSAERTGGSVSTLTIQRTQQEDSAVYLCASSLGVVAGYTFGSGTRLTVV.